This entry features one T cell receptor (beta chain) sequence. The antigen this receptor binds is unknown. One end of the junction is discordant with germline, which a read error may explain. The library relied on the immunoSEQ multiplex PCR assay. Not all clones reach the TCRdb copy of this immuneACCESS table, which keeps in-frame sequences only. Checked studies attribute under half of the gap to unresolved V genes and leave the rest unexplained. For this sample the table gives tens of thousands of clones, of which about 93% were detected only once. The leading ten clones occupy more than 0.8% of the sample. This entry comes from a study of T cell changes during pregnancy in multiple sclerosis (dated by TCRdb to between 2017 and 2020). As for the study more broadly: The study examined how the T cell repertoire changed over the course of pregnancy in women with multiple sclerosis.

For CDR1 and CDR2, the germline V gene lists SNHLY and FYNNEI. There are 14 amino acids in the CDR3, from cysteine to phenylalanine inclusive. Only CDR3 DNA is held: 42 bases, read in frame from base 1. The TCR originated in a female donor with multiple sclerosis, enrolled in a pregnancy study. The sequenced sample was peripheral blood, obtained in the first trimester of pregnancy. The V and J genes are TRBV2 and TRBJ2-1, with 8 bases in between that match TRBD1. The CDR3 sequence is CASREGQGTHEQFF. The DNA reads TGTGCCAGCAGGGAAGGACAGGGAACCCATGAGCAGTTCTTC.